These 14 T cell receptor beta chains were sequenced from one sample in a study of shared clonotypes between healthy human individuals. As defined, naive CD8 cells were CD45RO-negative and positively selected for CCR7, with terminally differentiated effector memory CD45RA+ cells excluded. Clones were read by immunoSEQ multiplex PCR, and TCRdb kept only the in-frame ones, dropping some. This sample has around 620,000 clones, with approximately 95% found just once. Specimen: naive CD8+ T cells sorted from blood. The source is a woman in her 30s in good health.

The chain carries TRBV5-4 and TRBJ1-2; 8 bases align to TRBD1. Trimming took 0 bases from V and 6 from J; bases not matched to a gene: 1. This CDR3 is 13 amino acids long. Germline lookup yields CDR1 SGHNT and CDR2 YYREEE (reference sequence). CDR3 amino acids: CASSLGQGNGYTF. The CDR3, as DNA: TGTGCCAGCAGCTTGGGACAGGGGAATGGCTACACCTTC.

This clone was counted once. The DNA for the CDR3 is TGTGCCAGCAGCTTCCCCCCGGGGGCAGATACGCAGTATTTT. It is translated as CASSFPPGADTQYF. The V gene is TRBV13, the J gene TRBJ2-3; tentatively, D is TRBD2 (6 bases). The CDR3 covers 14 residues. Trimming removed 3 bases from V and 4 bases from J, with 11 bases in between. Looked up from germline, CDR1 is PRHDT and CDR2 is FYEKMQ (reference sequence). The full variable domain, with the rest looked up from reference TRBV13 and TRBJ2-3, is AAGVIQSPRHLIKEKRETATLKCYPIPRHDTVYWYQQGPGQDPQFLISFYEKMQSDKGSIPDRFSAQQFSDYHSELNMSSLELGDSALYFCASSFPPGADTQYFGPGTRLTVL.

The rearrangement uses TRBV27 and TRBJ2-7, with 9 positions matching TRBD1. CDR3 size: 13 residues. The V and J ends lost 7 bases and 6 bases, in that order; junction bases with no gene match: 7. Looked up from germline, CDR1 is MNHEY and CDR2 is SMNVEV (reference sequence). The CDR3: CASKPGTGLEQYF. CDR3 nucleotide sequence: TGTGCCAGCAAACCCGGGACAGGGCTCGAGCAGTACTTC.

This clone appeared a few times. The genes are TRBV27 and TRBJ2-7; D is unresolved. Trimming shortened V by 7 bases and J by 10 bases, and 11 bases separated the two germline ends. The CDR3 runs 10 residues. The germline V gene has CDR1 MNHEY and CDR2 SMNVEV (reference sequence). For the CDR3, the DNA is TGTGCCAGCACCCGGGCTGATCAGTACTTC. Protein product: CASTRADQYF.

The J gene is TRBJ1-1, the V gene TRBV5-1; no clear D gene. The length of the CDR3 is 16 residues. The V gene lost 4 bases and the J gene lost 0 bases, with 16 bases spanning the gap. Germline V gene data show CDR1 as SGHRS and CDR2 as YFSETQ. The CDR3 sequence: CASSPFDHTMNTEAFF. The DNA of the CDR3 is TGCGCCAGCAGCCCGTTTGACCATACCATGAACACTGAAGCTTTCTTT.

V is TRBV15 and J is TRBJ1-3; TRBD1 matches at 9 bases. The ends lost 6 bases at V and 0 bases at J; junction bases unmatched: 15. Germline V lookup: CDR1 LNHNV, CDR2 YYDKDF (reference sequence). CDR3 length: 19 amino acids. The CDR3 loop is CATSPKMGTGSSSGNTIYF. CDR3 DNA: TGTGCCACCAGTCCCAAGATGGGGACAGGGAGTAGCTCTGGAAACACCATATATTTT.

The CDR3 spells CSVGFVGSADTQYF. Written as DNA, the CDR3 is TGCAGCGTTGGGTTCGTGGGGTCTGCAGATACGCAGTATTTT. The chain combines TRBV29-1 with TRBJ2-3, with D uncertain. CDR3 length equals 14 residues. The germline V and J ends were trimmed by 4 bases and 4 bases, with 15 bases remaining between them. Germline assignment: CDR1 SQVTM and CDR2 ANQGSEA.

This rearrangement joins TRBV19 to TRBJ1-3, with D maybe TRBD1 (5 bases). This CDR3 region has 14 residues. Trimming took 9 bases from V and 2 from J, leaving 14 bases between them. CDR1 is LNHDA and CDR2 is SQIVND in the germline V gene (reference sequence). This chain's CDR3 is CARGPTRAGNTIYF. The CDR3 DNA sequence: TGTGCCAGGGGACCAACCCGGGCTGGAAACACCATATATTTT.

This sequence joins TRBV25-1 and TRBJ2-5, with D tentatively TRBD2 (7 bases). CDR1 is MGHDK and CDR2 is SYGVNS in the germline V gene. The CDR3 covers 13 residues. Trimming removed 7 bases at V and 4 bases at J, with 13 bases between. CDR3 sequence (DNA): TGTGCCAGCACCAGGGGAGGGGGAGAGACCCAGTACTTC. This encodes CASTRGGGETQYF.

The chain recombines TRBV27 with TRBJ2-5; 13 bases are a match to TRBD2. CDR1 is MNHEY, CDR2 SMNVEV, per germline (reference sequence). The J segment lost 5 bases and the V segment lost 6 bases, leaving 6 bases of the junction unmatched. This CDR3 comprises 15 residues. CDR3 in DNA: TGTGCCAGCAGCGGACTAGCGGGAGAGAAGGAGACCCAGTACTTC. The encoded protein is CASSGLAGEKETQYF.

V and J are TRBV5-1 and TRBJ2-1; the D gene is possibly TRBD1 (5 bases). CDR1 is SGHRS, CDR2 YFSETQ, per germline. This CDR3 contains 16 residues. V shed 1 base and J shed 3 bases, with 14 bases lying between them. CDR3 sequence: CASSLRWQGNYNEQFF. DNA for the CDR3: TGCGCCAGCAGCTTGAGGTGGCAGGGTAACTACAATGAGCAGTTCTTC.

This clone was counted once. The gene calls are TRBV5-6 and TRBJ2-1, with unresolved D. V was pared by 0 bases and J by 13 bases, with 11 bases between. Germline values: CDR1 SGHDT, CDR2 YYEEEE. There are 12 residues in the CDR3. The CDR3 is CASSLGLGYQFF. In DNA, the CDR3 is TGTGCCAGCAGCTTGGGGCTCGGATATCAGTTCTTC.

This sequence joins TRBV25-1 and TRBJ1-1, with D possibly matching TRBD1 (5 bases). The germline V gene encodes CDR1 MGHDK and CDR2 SYGVNS. Trimming took off 1 base at V and 4 bases at J, with 7 bases between the two ends. This CDR3 is 13 amino acids long. CDR3 loop: CASSELGGTEAFF. DNA for the CDR3: TGTGCCAGCAGTGAATTGGGGGGCACTGAAGCTTTCTTT.

This clone has only one observation. The chain links TRBV14 to TRBJ1-1; D is unclear. The CDR3 length is 14 residues. Trimming took off 1 base at V and 2 bases at J, with 8 bases between the two ends. Germline CDR1 is SGHDN and CDR2 is FVKESK. The CDR3 DNA reads TGTGCCAGCAGCCAAGGTTTCGGCAACACTGAAGCTTTCTTT. Translated: CASSQGFGNTEAFF.